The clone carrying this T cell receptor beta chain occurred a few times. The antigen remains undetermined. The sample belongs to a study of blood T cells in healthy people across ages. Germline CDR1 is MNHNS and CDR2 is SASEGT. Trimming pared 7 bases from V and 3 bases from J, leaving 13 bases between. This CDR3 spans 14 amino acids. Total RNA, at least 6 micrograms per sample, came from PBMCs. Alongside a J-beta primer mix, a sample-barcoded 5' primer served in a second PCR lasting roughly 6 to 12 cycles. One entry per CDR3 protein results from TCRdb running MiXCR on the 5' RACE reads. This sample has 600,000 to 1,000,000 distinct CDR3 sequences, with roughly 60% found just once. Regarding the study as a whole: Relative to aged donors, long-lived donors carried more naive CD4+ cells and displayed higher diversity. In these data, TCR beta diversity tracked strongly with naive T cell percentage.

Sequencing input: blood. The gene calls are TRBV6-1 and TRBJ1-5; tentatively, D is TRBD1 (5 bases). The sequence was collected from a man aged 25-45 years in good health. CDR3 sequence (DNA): TGTGCCAGCAACAGGAGGGGAGCCAATCAGCCCCAGCATTTT. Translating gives CASNRRGANQPQHF.